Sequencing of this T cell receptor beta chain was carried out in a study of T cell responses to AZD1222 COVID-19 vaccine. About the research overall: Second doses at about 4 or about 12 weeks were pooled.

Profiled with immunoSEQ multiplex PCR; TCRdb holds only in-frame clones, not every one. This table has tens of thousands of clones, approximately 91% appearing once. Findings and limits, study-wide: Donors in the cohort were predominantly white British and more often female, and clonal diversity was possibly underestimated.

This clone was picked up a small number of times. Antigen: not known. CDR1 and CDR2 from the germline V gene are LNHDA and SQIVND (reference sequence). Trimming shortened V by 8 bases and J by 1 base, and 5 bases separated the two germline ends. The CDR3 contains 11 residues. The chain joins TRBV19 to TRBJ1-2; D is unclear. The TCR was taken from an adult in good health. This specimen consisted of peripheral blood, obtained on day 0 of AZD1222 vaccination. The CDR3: CASQLNYGYTF. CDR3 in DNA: TGTGCCAGTCAACTTAACTATGGCTACACCTTC.